This T cell receptor beta chain originates from a study of blood T cell repertoires in COVID-19. Study information: Samples of COVID-19 (acute and convalescent) were obtained from the United States, Italy and Spain.

Clones were read by immunoSEQ multiplex PCR, and TCRdb kept only the in-frame ones, dropping some. The data hold a few hundred thousand clones, with almost 90% observed a single time. Per the germline V gene, CDR1 is MGHDK and CDR2 is SYGVNS. Between the trimmed V and J ends, which lost 1 base and 4 bases, there was a span of 11 bases. CDR3 length: 15 residues. Sequencing input: PBMCs or T cells enriched from blood (not recorded which). The gene calls are TRBV25-1 and TRBJ1-5; no clear D gene. This receptor was taken from a woman between 25 and 40 years old who had been exposed to COVID-19. CDR3 sequence (DNA): TGTGCCAGCAGTGAATCCCCTGTCGGGAATCAGCCCCAGCATTTT. It is translated as CASSESPVGNQPQHF.